A single sample gave rise to the 18 T cell receptor beta chains below, sequenced in a study of OX40 agonist ivuxolimab in advanced cancers. Assay: immunoSEQ multiplex PCR; the TCRdb copy retains only in-frame clones and omits some. The sample holds roughly 71,000 clones; over 80% are singletons and the top ten take around 0.75%. Sequenced material: CD4+ or CD8+ T cells sorted from blood, taken in a trial of the OX40 agonist ivuxolimab. The receptors were gathered from an adult with an advanced solid tumor such as melanoma, head and neck, liver or kidney cancer.

This clone was observed once. This rearrangement joins TRBV7-3 to TRBJ2-5; 12 nucleotides agree with TRBD1. Trimming cost V 8 bases and J 3 bases; bases outside gene matches: 7. The CDR3 loop spans 15 amino acids. From germline, CDR1 is SGHTA and CDR2 FQGTGA. CDR3: CASADGTGGEETQYF. The CDR3 DNA follows: TGTGCCAGCGCTGACGGGACAGGGGGCGAAGAGACCCAGTACTTC.

This clone was counted only a few times. V gene TRBV5-1 combines with J gene TRBJ2-2, with a tentative D call TRBD2 (5 bases). This CDR3 region has 16 residues. V lost 0 bases, J lost 5 bases, and 14 bases lay in between. CDR1 is SGHRS, CDR2 YFSETQ, per germline. CDR3 coding DNA: TGCGCCAGCAGCTTGGCCGGTGGGAGTGGAACCGGGGAGCTGTTTTTT. It is translated as CASSLAGGSGTGELFF.

This chain joins TRBV28 and TRBJ2-6, with a possible D match to TRBD1 (6 bases). This CDR3 spans 16 amino acids. Per the germline V gene, CDR1 is MDHEN and CDR2 is SYDVKM. Trimming cost V 11 bases and J 0 bases, with 17 bases left between them. The CDR3, as DNA: TGTGCCTGCCGAGGGGGTTTGGGCTCTGGGGCCAACGTCCTGACTTTC. Translation gives CACRGGLGSGANVLTF.

The V and J genes are TRBV7-8 and TRBJ2-7; 8 bases align to TRBD2. CDR3 length: 14 amino acids. The trim removed 3 bases at V and 4 bases at J, leaving 5 bases unmatched. Germline V lookup: CDR1 SGHVS, CDR2 FQNEAQ. The CDR3 loop reads CASSFGTRGYEQYF. CDR3 coding DNA: TGTGCCAGCAGCTTCGGGACTAGAGGTTACGAGCAGTACTTC.

This chain connects TRBV5-1 to TRBJ2-3; 10 positions agree with TRBD2. J gave up 4 bases and V 4 bases, and 12 bases lay outside the gene matches. Germline V gene data show CDR1 as SGHRS and CDR2 as YFSETQ. CDR3 length: 17 amino acids. The CDR3 reads CASSPALAGARPDTQYF. The CDR3 DNA sequence: TGCGCCAGCAGCCCGGCTCTAGCGGGGGCCCGCCCAGATACGCAGTATTTT.

The rearrangement uses TRBV27 and TRBJ2-7, with D tentatively TRBD2 (5 bases). Per the germline V gene, CDR1 is MNHEY and CDR2 is SMNVEV (reference sequence). V shed 4 bases and J shed 8 bases, with 15 bases lying between them. This CDR3 contains 13 residues. The CDR3, as DNA: TGTGCCAGCAGTTCAGACACCACCGGGAAGCAGTACTTC. Translation: CASSSDTTGKQYF.

This chain links TRBV5-4 with TRBJ2-4; D may correspond to TRBD1 or TRBD2 (5 bases each). Germline V lookup: CDR1 SGHNT, CDR2 YYREEE (reference sequence). Trimming left V 0 bases short and J 3 bases short, with 7 bases between. The CDR3 is made up of 14 amino acids. The CDR3 reads CASSLGGSKNIQYF. The CDR3, as DNA: TGTGCCAGCAGCTTGGGGGGGAGCAAAAACATTCAGTACTTC. Drawing the rest from reference TRBV5-4 and TRBJ2-4, the complete variable domain is ETGVTQSPTHLIKTRGQQVTLRCSSQSGHNTVSWYQQALGQGPQFIFQYYREEENGRGNFPPRFSGLQFPNYSSELNVNALELDDSALYLCASSLGGSKNIQYFGAGTRLSVL.

This chain links TRBV15 with TRBJ1-1; tentative D call: TRBD1 (5 bases). The V gene lost 0 bases and the J gene lost 3 bases, with 17 bases spanning the gap. The V gene's germline CDR1 is LNHNV and CDR2 YYDKDF (reference sequence). The CDR3 consists of 17 residues. As DNA, the CDR3 is TGTGCCACCAGCAGAGAGGGGGGAGTAGGAAACTACACTGAAGCTTTCTTT. Translating it yields CATSREGGVGNYTEAFF.

The rearrangement joins TRBV5-1 to TRBJ2-3; D unresolved. Germline assignment: CDR1 SGHRS and CDR2 YFSETQ. This CDR3 has 14 residues. The V and J ends lost 6 bases and 4 bases respectively, with 15 bases between them. CDR3 sequence: CASTNLGNPDTQYF. For the CDR3, the DNA is TGCGCCAGCACCAACCTCGGAAATCCAGATACGCAGTATTTT.

The V gene is TRBV7-2, the J gene TRBJ2-2; 8 bases are a match to TRBD2. Per germline, CDR1 SGHTA and CDR2 FQGNSA. V gave up 5 bases and J gave up 5 bases; unmatched junction bases: 10. There are 16 residues in the CDR3. For the CDR3, the DNA is TGTGCCAGCAGCCCCCCGGGGGGGAGAATTACCGGGGAGCTGTTTTTT. It encodes CASSPPGGRITGELFF.

Concerning this clone itself: A junction boundary mismatches the germline segment, possibly from a read error. The CDR3 loop reads CASSLAGTGELFF. The CDR3 coding sequence is TGTGCTAGCAGCTTAGCAGGCACCGGGGAGCTGTTTTTT. This chain connects TRBV7-7 to TRBJ2-2; D remains unclear. The germline CDR1 and CDR2 sequences are SSHAT and FNYEAQ (reference sequence). The CDR3 runs to 13 residues.

Notes on this clone: A junction end diverges from the germline sequence, so it may reflect a read error. The chain joins TRBV7-8 to TRBJ1-1; D may be TRBD1 (5 bases). CDR3 size: 12 residues. From germline, CDR1 is SGHVS and CDR2 FQNEAQ. For the CDR3, the DNA is TGTGCCAGCAGCTTCCACAGGACTGAGGCTTTCTTT. The encoded protein is CASSFHRTEAFF.

The chain links TRBV27 to TRBJ2-5, with 8 nucleotides matching TRBD2. Germline V gene data show CDR1 as MNHEY and CDR2 as SMNVEV (reference sequence). The J segment lost 4 bases and the V segment lost 4 bases, leaving 5 bases of the junction unmatched. The CDR3 has 14 amino acids. The CDR3 bases are TGTGCCAGCAGTTCCGGCCGGGGGGGAGAGACCCAGTACTTC. Translation: CASSSGRGGETQYF.

The chain has TRBV10-3 and TRBJ2-1; tentative D call: TRBD2 (5 bases). The CDR3 is 17 amino acids. Germline-derived CDR1 and CDR2 are ENHRY and SYGVKD. Trimming cost V 2 bases and J 0 bases, with 14 bases left between them. CDR3 nucleotide sequence: TGTGCCATCAGTGAGACCATGAGGGAGAGCTCCTACAATGAGCAGTTCTTC. This translates into CAISETMRESSYNEQFF.

The V and J genes are TRBV5-6 and TRBJ2-7; TRBD1 might be the D (5 bases). The V end was cut by 4 bases, the J end by 0 bases, with 8 bases between. The CDR3 consists of 13 residues. CDR1 and CDR2 from the germline V gene are SGHDT and YYEEEE. The CDR3, as DNA: TGTGCCAGCAGCCCCGACAGCTCCTACGAGCAGTACTTC. Residues: CASSPDSSYEQYF.

This chain connects TRBV4-3 to TRBJ2-1; 9 bases map to TRBD2. The CDR3 is made up of 18 amino acids. CDR1 LGHNA and CDR2 YSLEER come from the germline V gene. J gave up 4 bases and V 1 base, and 11 bases lay outside the gene matches. The CDR3 nucleotides are TGCGCCAGCAGCCAAGGAACTTTGAGCGGGGGGTATTACAATGAGCAGTTCTTC. Protein sequence: CASSQGTLSGGYYNEQFF.

CDR3 in DNA: TGTGCCAGCAGCCCCTTCCTCGGTGCAGGCGGATACTTC. Amino acid sequence: CASSPFLGAGGYF. The rearrangement joins TRBV7-2 to TRBJ2-4, with D unclear. Germline CDR1 SGHTA, CDR2 FQGNSA. Between the trimmed V and J ends, which lost 5 bases and 16 bases, there was a span of 21 bases. The CDR3 length is 13 residues.

The chain's CDR3 is CAWSRTGNQPQHF. CDR3 DNA: TGTGCCTGGAGTCGGACAGGGAATCAGCCCCAGCATTTT. The chain links TRBV30 to TRBJ1-5, with TRBD1 identical over 8 bases. Trimming removed 2 bases from V and 4 bases from J; junction bases left unmatched: 1. The CDR3 is 13 amino acids. Germline loops: CDR1 GTSNPN, CDR2 SVGIG (reference sequence).